A single sample is the source of the 4 T cell receptor beta chains below, sequenced in a study of blood T cell repertoires in COVID-19 (dated by TCRdb to 2018 to 2021). Library method: the immunoSEQ multiplex PCR assay. TCRdb holds this immuneACCESS table with in-frame rearrangements only. Some clones are missing; in checked studies, unresolved V genes explain under half, and the rest has no known cause. In this sample the table shows tens of thousands of clones, 88% of which occur a single time. Clones ranked in the top ten supply 4.8% of the sample. Input material: peripheral blood. Source of these receptors: a woman of 80 years or more with active COVID-19.

The rearrangement links TRBV7-2 to TRBJ2-7; TRBD2 matches 9 bases. After removal of 7 bases from V and 1 base from J, the junction contained 11 bases not matched to a gene. Germline V CDR1 and CDR2: SGHTA, FQGNSA. The CDR3 runs 16 residues. The DNA of the CDR3 is TGTGCCAGCACCCAGGTTACTAGCGGGCGTTCCTACGAGCAGTACTTC. It specifies CASTQVTSGRSYEQYF.

The chain employs TRBV5-1 and TRBJ2-7; D gene unclear. The germline V gene has CDR1 SGHRS and CDR2 YFSETQ. The CDR3 has 13 amino acids. The germline V and J ends were trimmed by 0 bases and 4 bases, with 8 bases remaining between them. CDR3 DNA sequence: TGCGCCAGCAGCTTGGGACTGCAATACGAGCAGTACTTC. Amino acid sequence: CASSLGLQYEQYF. The full variable domain, rest sourced from reference TRBV5-1 and TRBJ2-7, is KAGVTQTPRYLIKTRGQQVTLSCSPISGHRSVSWYQQTPGQGLQFLFEYFSETQRNKGNFPGRFSGRQFSNSRSEMNVSTLELGDSALYLCASSLGLQYEQYFGPGTRLTVT.

J is TRBJ1-1 and V is TRBV3-1 (or the pseudogene TRBV3-2); TRBD1 might be the D (6 bases). This CDR3 is built from 14 residues. The V end was cut by 3 bases, the J end by 11 bases, with 19 bases between. Germline CDR1 reads LGHDT; CDR2 reads YNNKEL (reference sequence). In DNA, the CDR3 is TGTGCCAGCAGCCATGGGGGCCGCGAAACCCCGGCTTTCTTT. It encodes CASSHGGRETPAFF.

Regarding this clone: The sample holds other DNA sequences that translate to the same CDR3. The chain uses TRBV27 and TRBJ2-2; 11 bases align to TRBD2. Germline lookup yields CDR1 MNHEY and CDR2 SMNVEV (reference sequence). Losses at the gene ends were 3 bases for V and 1 base for J; bases not matched to a gene: 4. The CDR3 runs to 17 residues. CDR3 protein: CASSFRGTSGNTGELFF. The CDR3 region has the DNA TGTGCCAGCAGTTTTCGGGGGACTAGCGGGAACACCGGGGAGCTGTTTTTT.